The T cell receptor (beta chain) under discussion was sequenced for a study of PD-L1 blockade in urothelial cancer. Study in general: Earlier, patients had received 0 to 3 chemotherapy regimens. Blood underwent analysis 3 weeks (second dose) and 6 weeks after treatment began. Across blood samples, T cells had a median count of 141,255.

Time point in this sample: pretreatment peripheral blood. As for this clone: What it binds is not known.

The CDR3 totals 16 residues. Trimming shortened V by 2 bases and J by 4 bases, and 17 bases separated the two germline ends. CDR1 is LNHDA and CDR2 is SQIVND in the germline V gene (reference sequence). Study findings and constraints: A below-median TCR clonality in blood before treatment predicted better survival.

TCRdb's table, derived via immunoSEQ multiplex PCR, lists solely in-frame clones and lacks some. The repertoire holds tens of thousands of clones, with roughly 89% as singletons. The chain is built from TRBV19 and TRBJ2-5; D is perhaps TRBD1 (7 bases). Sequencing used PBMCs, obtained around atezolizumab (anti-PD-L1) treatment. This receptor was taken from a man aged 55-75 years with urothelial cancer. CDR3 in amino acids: CASSISSRQGGETQYF. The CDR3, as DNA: TGTGCCAGTAGTATATCATCTAGACAGGGAGGAGAGACCCAGTACTTC.